Sequencing of this T cell receptor (beta chain) was carried out in a study of cytomegalovirus exposure and HLA in healthy donors. Study-wide points: HLA alleles were associated with 17,000 or so TCR beta sequences in a later analysis at 0.05 false discovery rate. Common viral pathogens seemed to be connected with several of the most significant clusters, according to a later analysis.

The CDR3 totals 13 residues. CDR1 SGDLS and CDR2 YYNGEE come from the germline V gene. V was clipped by 6 bases and J by 4 bases, with 13 bases between them. Primers included in the PCR were 60 Vbeta and 13 Jbeta primers. Profiled with immunoSEQ multiplex PCR; TCRdb holds only in-frame clones, not every one. The data show 100,000 to 150,000 clones, roughly 82% seen once. This clone appeared once. Its specificity is unknown. This chain connects TRBV9 to TRBJ1-1; a possible D gene is TRBD1 (5 bases). Input material: PBMCs. The clonotype comes from a man between 18 and 29 years old in good health and CMV-seropositive. The chain's CDR3 is CASKIIQGTEAFF. The CDR3 coding sequence is TGTGCCAGCAAAATTATCCAGGGCACTGAAGCTTTCTTT.